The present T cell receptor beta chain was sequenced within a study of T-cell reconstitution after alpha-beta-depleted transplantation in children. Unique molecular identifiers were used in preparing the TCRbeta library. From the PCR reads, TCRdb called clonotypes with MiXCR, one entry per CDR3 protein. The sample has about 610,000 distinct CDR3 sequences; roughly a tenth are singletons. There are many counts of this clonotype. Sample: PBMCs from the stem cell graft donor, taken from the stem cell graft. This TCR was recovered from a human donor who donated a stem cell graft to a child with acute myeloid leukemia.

DNA of the CDR3: TGTGCCAGCCGGCCCCAGGGGGTCTACGAGCAGTACTTC. As protein: CASRPQGVYEQYF. The V and J genes are TRBV12-3 or TRBV12-4 and TRBJ2-7, with TRBD1 identical over 7 bases. CDR3 length: 13 amino acids. J was trimmed by 3 bases and V by 8 bases; bases with no gene match: 7.